This is a list of T cell receptor beta chains from one sample in a study of vaccination and CD4 T cells after COVID-19. Their cognate antigens are unknown. From the PCR reads, TCRdb called clonotypes with MiXCR, one entry per CDR3 protein. The sample has 10,000 to 15,000 distinct CDR3 sequences; 53% are singletons. Source material: CD4+ T cells from blood, cultured in vitro. The receptors were gathered from a human donor who had recovered from COVID-19. The CDR3 runs from the conserved cysteine through the conserved F or W. The D gene is left open where the match is weak. Not all rows give a size; the values are once, few, many and, for expanded clones, a class.

j_gene: TRBJ2-7; abundance: .; d_gene: .; v_gene: TRBV19; CDR3aa: CASSIEQQGSPREQYF
j_gene: TRBJ2-3; abundance: .; d_gene: TRBD2; v_gene: TRBV7-2; CDR3aa: CASSLAGTSPGTQYF
j_gene: TRBJ1-2; abundance: .; d_gene: TRBD1; v_gene: TRBV30; CDR3aa: CAWSLRDRGPYGYTF
j_gene: TRBJ1-6; abundance: few; d_gene: .; v_gene: TRBV6-1; CDR3aa: CASSPAPESTLHF
j_gene: TRBJ2-1; abundance: .; d_gene: TRBD2; v_gene: TRBV10-3; CDR3aa: CAISEGSGSFYEQFF
j_gene: TRBJ2-3; abundance: .; d_gene: TRBD2; v_gene: TRBV20-1; CDR3aa: CSESGGAEGTQYF
j_gene: TRBJ1-2; abundance: few; d_gene: .; v_gene: TRBV19; CDR3aa: CASSIDGPRGGFYGYTF
j_gene: TRBJ1-5; abundance: .; d_gene: .; v_gene: TRBV28; CDR3aa: CASSFGGDLGSVLSNQPQHF
j_gene: TRBJ1-5; abundance: .; d_gene: .; v_gene: TRBV19; CDR3aa: CASGAGRGNQPQHF
j_gene: TRBJ2-7; abundance: .; d_gene: TRBD2; v_gene: TRBV6-1; CDR3aa: CASSKPGLAGSNEQYF
j_gene: TRBJ2-3; abundance: .; d_gene: .; v_gene: TRBV20-1; CDR3aa: CSARALRDLGTDTQYF
j_gene: TRBJ1-5; abundance: .; d_gene: .; v_gene: TRBV19; CDR3aa: CASSMTVDQPQHF
j_gene: TRBJ2-7; abundance: .; d_gene: .; v_gene: TRBV6-1; CDR3aa: CASTGGPPYEQYF
j_gene: TRBJ2-3; abundance: .; d_gene: .; v_gene: TRBV7-2; CDR3aa: CASSRTSDTQYF
j_gene: TRBJ2-5; abundance: few; d_gene: TRBD2; v_gene: TRBV25-1; CDR3aa: CASSEGAGGGETQYF
j_gene: TRBJ2-7; abundance: .; d_gene: TRBD2; v_gene: TRBV28; CDR3aa: CASSSLAGGRYEQYF
j_gene: TRBJ2-3; abundance: few; d_gene: .; v_gene: TRBV10-3; CDR3aa: CAISEPSRTPDTQYF
j_gene: TRBJ1-1; abundance: few; d_gene: .; v_gene: TRBV7-3; CDR3aa: CASSPGGDRSTEAFF
j_gene: TRBJ1-2; abundance: .; d_gene: TRBD1; v_gene: TRBV10-3; CDR3aa: CAIRPDREEGGYTF
j_gene: TRBJ2-5; abundance: once; d_gene: .; v_gene: TRBV20-1; CDR3aa: CSVQVIEETQYF
j_gene: TRBJ2-4; abundance: .; d_gene: .; v_gene: TRBV6-1; CDR3aa: CASSEVGKMGIRYF
j_gene: TRBJ2-3; abundance: .; d_gene: TRBD2; v_gene: TRBV10-3; CDR3aa: CAISARAGETDTQYF
j_gene: TRBJ1-2; abundance: .; d_gene: TRBD1; v_gene: TRBV7-9; CDR3aa: CASSLGSTGQNYGYTF
j_gene: TRBJ1-2; abundance: .; d_gene: .; v_gene: TRBV6-1; CDR3aa: CASSAGANYGYTF
j_gene: TRBJ1-3; abundance: few; d_gene: .; v_gene: TRBV2; CDR3aa: CASSLTEENTIYF
j_gene: TRBJ2-7; abundance: few; d_gene: .; v_gene: TRBV30; CDR3aa: CAWVPTYGQGGEQYF
j_gene: TRBJ1-5; abundance: .; d_gene: .; v_gene: TRBV12-3/TRBV12-4; CDR3aa: CASSSQGKDQPQHF
j_gene: TRBJ1-6; abundance: .; d_gene: .; v_gene: TRBV19; CDR3aa: CASSIDRYNSPLHF
j_gene: TRBJ2-3; abundance: .; d_gene: .; v_gene: TRBV7-8; CDR3aa: CASSRNNARGTDTQYF
j_gene: TRBJ1-1; abundance: .; d_gene: .; v_gene: TRBV6-1; CDR3aa: CAGTMRGATEAFF
j_gene: TRBJ1-1; abundance: .; d_gene: .; v_gene: TRBV7-3; CDR3aa: CASSPGGAPDTEAFF
j_gene: TRBJ2-3; abundance: .; d_gene: .; v_gene: TRBV12-3/TRBV12-4; CDR3aa: CATARSTDTQYF
j_gene: TRBJ2-1; abundance: .; d_gene: TRBD2; v_gene: TRBV6-2/TRBV6-3; CDR3aa: CASSPSTSGGPNEQFF
j_gene: TRBJ1-1; abundance: .; d_gene: .; v_gene: TRBV7-2; CDR3aa: CASSLEGYGEAFF
j_gene: TRBJ1-4; abundance: few; d_gene: .; v_gene: TRBV27; CDR3aa: CASSLGGAREKLFF
j_gene: TRBJ1-1; abundance: .; d_gene: .; v_gene: TRBV5-4; CDR3aa: CASSPPDTTEAFF
j_gene: TRBJ1-1; abundance: .; d_gene: .; v_gene: TRBV29-1; CDR3aa: CSVGNTEAFF
j_gene: TRBJ1-2; abundance: .; d_gene: TRBD1; v_gene: TRBV11-2; CDR3aa: CASSAYFNRGQGYTF
j_gene: TRBJ1-1; abundance: .; d_gene: .; v_gene: TRBV20-1; CDR3aa: CSASGALGNTEAFF
j_gene: TRBJ2-7; abundance: .; d_gene: TRBD1; v_gene: TRBV15; CDR3aa: CATRYLQGKSYEQYF
j_gene: TRBJ2-7; abundance: .; d_gene: .; v_gene: TRBV2; CDR3aa: CASMARSDYEQYF
j_gene: TRBJ2-2; abundance: .; d_gene: .; v_gene: TRBV27; CDR3aa: CASSWDTPSTGELFF
j_gene: TRBJ1-2; abundance: few; d_gene: TRBD1; v_gene: TRBV24-1; CDR3aa: CATSEPDREVGYTF
j_gene: TRBJ1-2; abundance: .; d_gene: TRBD1; v_gene: TRBV27; CDR3aa: CASRPGQGYGYTF
j_gene: TRBJ2-5; abundance: .; d_gene: TRBD1; v_gene: TRBV7-9; CDR3aa: CASSPNLSTGRRETQYF
j_gene: TRBJ1-5; abundance: .; d_gene: .; v_gene: TRBV2; CDR3aa: CASSELVGQGHQPQHF
j_gene: TRBJ1-1; abundance: .; d_gene: .; v_gene: TRBV28; CDR3aa: CASSYSNTEAFF
j_gene: TRBJ2-1; abundance: .; d_gene: .; v_gene: TRBV7-3; CDR3aa: CASSLGHFEEQFF
j_gene: TRBJ2-7; abundance: .; d_gene: .; v_gene: TRBV20-1; CDR3aa: CSAPTPRGSYEQYF
j_gene: TRBJ1-6; abundance: few; d_gene: .; v_gene: TRBV20-1; CDR3aa: CSARGSGRWESPLHF
j_gene: TRBJ1-2; abundance: .; d_gene: .; v_gene: TRBV7-9; CDR3aa: CASSLEEGWRGYTF
j_gene: TRBJ1-1; abundance: .; d_gene: .; v_gene: TRBV12-3/TRBV12-4; CDR3aa: CASIPVRTTEAFF
j_gene: TRBJ1-5; abundance: .; d_gene: .; v_gene: TRBV24-1; CDR3aa: CATSDSNQPQHF
j_gene: TRBJ2-7; abundance: .; d_gene: .; v_gene: TRBV6-5; CDR3aa: CASSYSDYNSEQYF
j_gene: TRBJ1-1; abundance: .; d_gene: .; v_gene: TRBV7-2; CDR3aa: CASSFRDKNTEAFF